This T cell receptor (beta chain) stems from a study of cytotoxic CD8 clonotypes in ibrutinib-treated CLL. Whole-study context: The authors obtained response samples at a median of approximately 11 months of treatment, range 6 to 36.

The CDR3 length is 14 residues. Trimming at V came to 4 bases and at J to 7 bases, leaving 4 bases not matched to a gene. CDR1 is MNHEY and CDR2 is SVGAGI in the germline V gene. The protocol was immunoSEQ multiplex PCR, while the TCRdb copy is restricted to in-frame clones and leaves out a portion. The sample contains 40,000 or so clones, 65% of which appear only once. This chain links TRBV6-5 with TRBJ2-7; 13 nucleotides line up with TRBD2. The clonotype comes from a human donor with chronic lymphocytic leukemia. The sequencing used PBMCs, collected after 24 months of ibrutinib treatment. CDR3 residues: CASSWTSGSLEQYF. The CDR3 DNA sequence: TGTGCCAGCAGTTGGACTAGCGGGAGTCTAGAGCAGTACTTC.